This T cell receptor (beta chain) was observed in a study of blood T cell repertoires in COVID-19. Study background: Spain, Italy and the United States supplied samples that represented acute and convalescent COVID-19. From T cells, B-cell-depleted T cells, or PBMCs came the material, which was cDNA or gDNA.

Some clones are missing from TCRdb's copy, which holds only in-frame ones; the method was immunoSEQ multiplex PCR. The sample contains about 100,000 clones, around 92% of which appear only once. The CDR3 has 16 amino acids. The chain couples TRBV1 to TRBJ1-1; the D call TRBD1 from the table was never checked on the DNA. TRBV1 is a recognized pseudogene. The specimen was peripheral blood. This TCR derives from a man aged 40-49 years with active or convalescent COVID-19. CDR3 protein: CTSSQDPPQGRTEAFF. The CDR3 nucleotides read TGCACCAGCAGCCAAGACCCCCCCCAGGGGAGAACTGAAGCTTTCTTT.